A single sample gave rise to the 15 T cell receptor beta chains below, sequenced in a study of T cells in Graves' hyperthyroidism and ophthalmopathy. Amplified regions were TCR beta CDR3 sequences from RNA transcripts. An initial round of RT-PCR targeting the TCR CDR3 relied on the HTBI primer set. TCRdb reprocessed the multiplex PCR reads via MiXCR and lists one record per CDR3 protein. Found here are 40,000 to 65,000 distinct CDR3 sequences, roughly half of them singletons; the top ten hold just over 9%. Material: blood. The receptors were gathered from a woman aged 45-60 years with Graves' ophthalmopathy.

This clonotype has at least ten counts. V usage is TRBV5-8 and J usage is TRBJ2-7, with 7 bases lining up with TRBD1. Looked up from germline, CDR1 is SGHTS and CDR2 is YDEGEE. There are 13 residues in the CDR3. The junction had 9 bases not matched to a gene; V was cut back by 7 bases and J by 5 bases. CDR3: CASGRPTGDEQYF. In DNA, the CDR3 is TGTGCCAGCGGACGACCCACAGGGGACGAGCAGTACTTC.

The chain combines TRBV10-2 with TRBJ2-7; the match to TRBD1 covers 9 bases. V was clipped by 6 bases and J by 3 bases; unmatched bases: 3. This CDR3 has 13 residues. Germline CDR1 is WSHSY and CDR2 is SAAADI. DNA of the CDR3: TGCGCCAGCAGGAAGGACAGGGGCTACGAGCAGTACTTC. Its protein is CASRKDRGYEQYF.

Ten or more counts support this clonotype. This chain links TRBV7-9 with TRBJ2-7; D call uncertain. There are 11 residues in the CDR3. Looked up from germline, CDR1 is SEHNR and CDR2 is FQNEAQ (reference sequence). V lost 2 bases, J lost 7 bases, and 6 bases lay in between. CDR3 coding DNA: TGTGCCAGCAGCTTAATGGGTGAGCAGTACTTC. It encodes CASSLMGEQYF.

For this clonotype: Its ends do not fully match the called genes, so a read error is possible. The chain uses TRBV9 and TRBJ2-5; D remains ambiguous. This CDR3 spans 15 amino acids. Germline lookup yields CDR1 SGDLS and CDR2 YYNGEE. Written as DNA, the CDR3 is TGTGCCGGCAGCGTATCGGTTGGTAACCAAGAGACCCAATACTTC. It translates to CAGSVSVGNQETQYF.

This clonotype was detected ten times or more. The CDR3 sequence is CASSQALPGLYEQYF. CDR3 DNA: TGCGCCAGCAGCCAAGCGTTGCCGGGACTCTACGAGCAGTACTTC. This chain uses TRBV4-1 with TRBJ2-7; weak D call: TRBD2 (6 bases). CDR1 is MGHRA, CDR2 YSYEKL, per germline. Trimming took 1 base from V and 3 from J, leaving 13 bases between them. This CDR3 region has 15 residues.

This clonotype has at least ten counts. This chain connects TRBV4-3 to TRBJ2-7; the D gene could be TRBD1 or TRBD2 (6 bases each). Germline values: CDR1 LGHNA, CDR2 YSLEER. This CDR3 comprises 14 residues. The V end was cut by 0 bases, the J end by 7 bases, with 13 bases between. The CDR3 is CASSQDWGASEQYF. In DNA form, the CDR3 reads TGCGCCAGCAGCCAAGATTGGGGGGCGAGTGAGCAGTACTTC.

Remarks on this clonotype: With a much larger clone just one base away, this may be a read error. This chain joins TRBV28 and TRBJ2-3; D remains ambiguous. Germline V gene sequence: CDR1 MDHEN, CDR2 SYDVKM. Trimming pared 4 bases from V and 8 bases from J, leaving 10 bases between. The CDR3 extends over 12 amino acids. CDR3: CASSWGRSTQYF. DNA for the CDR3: TGTGCCAGCAGTTGGGGTAGGAGTACGCAGTATTTT.

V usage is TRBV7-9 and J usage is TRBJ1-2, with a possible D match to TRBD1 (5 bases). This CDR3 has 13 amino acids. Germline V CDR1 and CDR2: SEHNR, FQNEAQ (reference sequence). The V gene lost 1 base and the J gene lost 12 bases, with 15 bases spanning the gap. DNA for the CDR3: TGTGCCAGCAGCTTAGAGAGCGGGGCTGGAAACACCTTC. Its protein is CASSLESGAGNTF.

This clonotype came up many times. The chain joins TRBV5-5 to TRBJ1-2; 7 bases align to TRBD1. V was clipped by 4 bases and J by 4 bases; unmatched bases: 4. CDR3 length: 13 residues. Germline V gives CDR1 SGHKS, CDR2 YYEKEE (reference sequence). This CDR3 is CASSGRDSYGYTF. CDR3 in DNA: TGTGCCAGCAGCGGAAGGGACAGCTATGGCTACACCTTC. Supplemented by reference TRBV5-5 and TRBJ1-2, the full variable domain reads DAGVTQSPTHLIKTRGQQVTLRCSPISGHKSVSWYQQVLGQGPQFIFQYYEKEERGRGNFPDRFSARQFPNYSSELNVNALLLGDSALYLCASSGRDSYGYTFGSGTRLTVV.

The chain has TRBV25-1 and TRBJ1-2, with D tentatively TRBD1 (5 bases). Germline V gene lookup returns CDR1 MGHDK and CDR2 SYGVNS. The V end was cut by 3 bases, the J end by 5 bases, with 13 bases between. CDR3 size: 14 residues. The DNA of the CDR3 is TGTGCCAGCAGTGAGACGGCGGGGCCTTATGGCTACACCTTC. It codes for CASSETAGPYGYTF.

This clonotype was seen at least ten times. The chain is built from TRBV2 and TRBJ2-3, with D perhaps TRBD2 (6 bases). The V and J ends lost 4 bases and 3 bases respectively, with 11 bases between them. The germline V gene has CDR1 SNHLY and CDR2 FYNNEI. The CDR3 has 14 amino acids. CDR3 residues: CASSALARTDTQYF. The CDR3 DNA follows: TGTGCCAGCAGTGCCCTAGCGCGGACAGATACGCAGTATTTT.

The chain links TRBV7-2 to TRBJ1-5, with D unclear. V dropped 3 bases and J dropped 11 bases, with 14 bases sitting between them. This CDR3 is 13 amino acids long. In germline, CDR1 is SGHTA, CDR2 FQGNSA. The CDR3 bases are TGTGCCAGCAGCTTGTCCCCCCGTCATGCCCAGCATTTT. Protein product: CASSLSPRHAQHF.

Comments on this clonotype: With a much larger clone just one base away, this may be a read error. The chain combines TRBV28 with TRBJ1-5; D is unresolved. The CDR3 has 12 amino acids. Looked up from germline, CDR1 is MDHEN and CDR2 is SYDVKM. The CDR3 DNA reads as TGTGCCAGCAGTCTATCTTATCAGTCCCAGCATTTT. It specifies CASSLSYQSQHF.

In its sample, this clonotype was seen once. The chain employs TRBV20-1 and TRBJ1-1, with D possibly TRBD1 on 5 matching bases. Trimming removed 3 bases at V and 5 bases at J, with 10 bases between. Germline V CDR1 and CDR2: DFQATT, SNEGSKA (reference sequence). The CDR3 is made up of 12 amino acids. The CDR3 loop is CSASVGGTEAFF. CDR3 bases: TGCAGTGCTAGCGTGGGGGGGACTGAAGCTTTCTTT.

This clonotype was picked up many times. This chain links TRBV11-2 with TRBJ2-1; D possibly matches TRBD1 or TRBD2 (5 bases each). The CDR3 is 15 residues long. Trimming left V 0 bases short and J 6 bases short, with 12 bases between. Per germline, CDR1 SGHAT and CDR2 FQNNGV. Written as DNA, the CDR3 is TGTGCCAGCAGCTTAGAACCGGGACCTCTCAATGAGCAGTTCTTC. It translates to CASSLEPGPLNEQFF.